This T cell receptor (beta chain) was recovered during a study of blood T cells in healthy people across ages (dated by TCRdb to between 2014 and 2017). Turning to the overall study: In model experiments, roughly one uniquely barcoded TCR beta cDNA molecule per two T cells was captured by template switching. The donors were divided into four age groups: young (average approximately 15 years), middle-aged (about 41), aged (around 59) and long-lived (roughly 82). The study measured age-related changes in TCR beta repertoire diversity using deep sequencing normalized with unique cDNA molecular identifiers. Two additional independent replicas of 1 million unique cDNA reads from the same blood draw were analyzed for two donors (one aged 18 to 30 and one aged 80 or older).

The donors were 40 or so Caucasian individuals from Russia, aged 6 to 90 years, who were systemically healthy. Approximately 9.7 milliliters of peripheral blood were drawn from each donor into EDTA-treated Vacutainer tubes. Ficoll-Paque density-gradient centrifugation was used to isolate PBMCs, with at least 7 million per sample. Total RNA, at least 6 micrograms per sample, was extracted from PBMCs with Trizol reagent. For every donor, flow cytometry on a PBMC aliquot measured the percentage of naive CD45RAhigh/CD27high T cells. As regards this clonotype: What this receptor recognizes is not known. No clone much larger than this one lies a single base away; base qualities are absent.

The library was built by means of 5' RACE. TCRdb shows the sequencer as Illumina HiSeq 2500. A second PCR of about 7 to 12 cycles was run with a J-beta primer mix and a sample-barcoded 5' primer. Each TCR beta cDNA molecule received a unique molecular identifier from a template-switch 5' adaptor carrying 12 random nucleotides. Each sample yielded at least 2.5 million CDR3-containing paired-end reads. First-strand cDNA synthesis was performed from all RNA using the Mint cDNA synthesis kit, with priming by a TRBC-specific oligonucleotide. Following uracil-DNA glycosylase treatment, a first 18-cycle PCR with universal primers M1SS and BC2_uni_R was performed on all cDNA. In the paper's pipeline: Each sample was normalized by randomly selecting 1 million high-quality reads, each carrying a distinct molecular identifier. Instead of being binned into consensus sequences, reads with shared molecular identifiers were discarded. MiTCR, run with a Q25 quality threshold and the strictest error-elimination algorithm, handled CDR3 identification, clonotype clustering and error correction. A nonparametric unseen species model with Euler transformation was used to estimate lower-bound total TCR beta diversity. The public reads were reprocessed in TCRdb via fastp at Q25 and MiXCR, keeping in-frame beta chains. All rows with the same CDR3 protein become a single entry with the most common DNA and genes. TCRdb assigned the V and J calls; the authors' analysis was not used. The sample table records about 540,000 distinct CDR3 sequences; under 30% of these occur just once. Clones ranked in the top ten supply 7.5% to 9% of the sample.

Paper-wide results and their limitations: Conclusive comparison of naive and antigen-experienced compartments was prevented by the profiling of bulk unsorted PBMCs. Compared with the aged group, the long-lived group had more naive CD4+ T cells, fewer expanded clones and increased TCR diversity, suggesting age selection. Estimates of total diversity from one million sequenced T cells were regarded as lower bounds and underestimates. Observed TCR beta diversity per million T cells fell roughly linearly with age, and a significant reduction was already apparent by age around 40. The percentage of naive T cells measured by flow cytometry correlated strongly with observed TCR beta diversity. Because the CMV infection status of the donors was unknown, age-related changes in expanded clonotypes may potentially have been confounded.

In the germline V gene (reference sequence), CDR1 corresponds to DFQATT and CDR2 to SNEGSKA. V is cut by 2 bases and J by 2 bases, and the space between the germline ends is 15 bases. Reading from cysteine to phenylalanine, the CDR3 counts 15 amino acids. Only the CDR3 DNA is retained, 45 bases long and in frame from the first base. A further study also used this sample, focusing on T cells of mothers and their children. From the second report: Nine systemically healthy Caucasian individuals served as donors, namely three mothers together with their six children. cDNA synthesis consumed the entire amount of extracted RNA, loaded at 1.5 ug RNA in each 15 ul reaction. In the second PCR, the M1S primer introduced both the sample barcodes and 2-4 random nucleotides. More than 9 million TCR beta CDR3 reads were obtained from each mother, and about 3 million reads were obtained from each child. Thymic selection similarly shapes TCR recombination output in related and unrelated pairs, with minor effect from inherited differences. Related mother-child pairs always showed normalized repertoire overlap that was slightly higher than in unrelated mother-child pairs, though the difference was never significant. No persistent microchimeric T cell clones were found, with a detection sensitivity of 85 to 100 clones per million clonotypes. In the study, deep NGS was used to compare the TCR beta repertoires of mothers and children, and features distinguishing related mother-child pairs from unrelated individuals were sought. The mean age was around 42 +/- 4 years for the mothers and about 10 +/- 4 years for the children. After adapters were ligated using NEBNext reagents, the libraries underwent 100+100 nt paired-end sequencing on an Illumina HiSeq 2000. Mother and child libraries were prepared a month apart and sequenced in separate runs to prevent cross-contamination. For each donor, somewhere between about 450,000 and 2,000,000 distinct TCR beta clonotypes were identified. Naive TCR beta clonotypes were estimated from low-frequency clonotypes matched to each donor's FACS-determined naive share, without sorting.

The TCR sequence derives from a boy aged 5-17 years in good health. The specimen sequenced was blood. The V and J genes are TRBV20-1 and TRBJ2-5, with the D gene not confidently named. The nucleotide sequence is TGCAGTGCTAGATCGGAGTGGCAGGCGCAAGAGACCCAGTACTTC. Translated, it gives CSARSEWQAQETQYF.